Below are 10 T cell receptor beta chains sequenced from a single sample in a study of T cells after posttransplantation cyclophosphamide (dated by TCRdb to 2015 to 2016). The library relied on the immunoSEQ multiplex PCR assay. Entries here come from immuneACCESS through TCRdb and include only in-frame sequences with V and J called. Some clones fail to appear in such tables; in the studies checked, an unresolved V gene covers under half of the shortfall, and the cause of the remainder is unknown. The sample has 16,000 or so clones on record, almost 95% of them singletons. In total, the top ten clones hold 0.5% to 0.6% of the sample. This specimen's treatment or condition label, per the study, means: high-dose cyclophosphamide on days +3 and +4 as single-agent GVHD prophylaxis. For conditioning, the PTCy patients got busulfan and fludarabine, then a related or unrelated marrow graft, followed by cyclophosphamide on days +3 and +4.

This material consisted of CD4+ T cells sorted from blood, taken after allogeneic stem cell transplant with posttransplant cyclophosphamide. All receptors derive from a male patient between 60 and 69 years old who received an allogeneic stem cell transplant from a related donor and was CMV-positive. Some T cells present after a transplant may be cells of the graft donor.

The chain is built from TRBV19 and TRBJ2-2, with unresolved D. Trimming removed 3 bases at V and 5 bases at J, with 4 bases between. Germline CDR1 LNHDA, CDR2 SQIVND (reference sequence). The CDR3 runs 12 residues. In nucleotides, the CDR3 is TGTGCCAGTAGTATGCGTACCGGGGAGCTGTTTTTT. Protein product: CASSMRTGELFF.

V usage is TRBV7-2 and J usage is TRBJ2-7; TRBD1 aligns across 7 bases. Germline V gives CDR1 SGHTA, CDR2 FQGNSA. The CDR3 contains 16 residues. V lost 5 bases and J lost 2; bases outside the gene matches: 12. The CDR3 DNA is TGTGCCAGCAGCCCCCTGTGGGACAGCCAGACCTACGAGCAGTACTTC. This translates into CASSPLWDSQTYEQYF.

The genes are TRBV6-5 and TRBJ1-1; D is ambiguous. Germline V gene data show CDR1 as MNHEY and CDR2 as SVGAGI. The V end was cut by 7 bases, the J end by 5 bases, with 20 bases between. CDR3 length equals 15 residues. The CDR3 region has the DNA TGTGCCAGCACCCCGGGGTTGGGGAGAAGGACTGAAGCTTTCTTT. Translating gives CASTPGLGRRTEAFF.

This chain connects TRBV6-6 to TRBJ1-5; unclear D gene. The V gene lost 6 bases and the J gene lost 0 bases, with 9 bases spanning the gap. This CDR3 region has 14 residues. Germline assignment: CDR1 MNHNY and CDR2 SVGAGI (reference sequence). DNA of the CDR3: TGTGCCAGCAGCCGAACAGTTAGCAATCAGCCCCAGCATTTT. As protein: CASSRTVSNQPQHF.

This sequence joins TRBV12-5 and TRBJ2-5; 9 nucleotides align to TRBD1. CDR1 is LGHNT, CDR2 FRNRAP, per germline. V lost 8 bases, J lost 4 bases, and 5 bases stayed unmatched. The CDR3 contains 13 residues. Here the CDR3 reads CASTGGDRETQYF. Written as DNA, the CDR3 is TGTGCTAGTACAGGGGGCGACCGAGAGACCCAGTACTTC.

The rearrangement links TRBV5-4 to TRBJ2-5, with 9 bases identical to TRBD1. Germline trimming cut 2 bases from V and 5 bases from J; bases unmatched to any gene: 7. The CDR3 is 15 amino acids. Germline V lookup: CDR1 SGHNT, CDR2 YYREEE (reference sequence). CDR3 region: CASSFEQGAGETQYF. CDR3 sequence (DNA): TGTGCCAGCAGCTTTGAACAGGGGGCCGGGGAGACCCAGTACTTC. Drawing the rest from reference TRBV5-4 and TRBJ2-5, the complete variable domain is ETGVTQSPTHLIKTRGQQVTLRCSSQSGHNTVSWYQQALGQGPQFIFQYYREEENGRGNFPPRFSGLQFPNYSSELNVNALELDDSALYLCASSFEQGAGETQYFGPGTRLLVL.

The CDR3 DNA reads as TGCGCCAGCAGTTACACCGTAATGAGGCTGAAACCCGACAATGAGCAGTTCTTC. This sequence encodes CASSYTVMRLKPDNEQFF. V and J are TRBV5-1 and TRBJ2-1; D not resolved. V was trimmed by 5 bases and J by 5 bases, leaving 26 bases between them. This CDR3 has 18 residues. Germline V gives CDR1 SGHRS, CDR2 YFSETQ.

The chain joins TRBV29-1 to TRBJ2-5; 16 nucleotides agree with TRBD2. The CDR3 covers 15 residues. V lost 6 bases to trimming and J lost 3 bases; unmatched junction nucleotides: 4. From germline, CDR1 is SQVTM and CDR2 ANQGSEA. The DNA for the CDR3 is TGCAGCGTCGCGGGACTAGCGGGGGGGAAAGAGACCCAGTACTTC. Translated: CSVAGLAGGKETQYF.

The gene calls are TRBV27 and TRBJ2-7; weak D call: TRBD2 (7 bases). Germline CDR1 MNHEY, CDR2 SMNVEV (reference sequence). V was clipped by 8 bases and J by 3 bases, with 20 bases between them. The CDR3 is made up of 15 amino acids. CDR3 coding DNA: TGTGCCAGCTCCTTCTTGGGGGGGGCGGGCTACGAGCAGTACTTC. The encoded protein is CASSFLGGAGYEQYF.

The chain links TRBV18 to TRBJ2-7; TRBD1 matches at 7 bases. The V gene's germline CDR1 is KGHSH and CDR2 LQKENI. The CDR3 contains 14 residues. V was clipped by 0 bases and J by 3 bases; unmatched bases: 2. The CDR3 coding sequence is TGTGCCAGCTCACCACCGGGACAGTTCTACGAGCAGTACTTC. This sequence encodes CASSPPGQFYEQYF.